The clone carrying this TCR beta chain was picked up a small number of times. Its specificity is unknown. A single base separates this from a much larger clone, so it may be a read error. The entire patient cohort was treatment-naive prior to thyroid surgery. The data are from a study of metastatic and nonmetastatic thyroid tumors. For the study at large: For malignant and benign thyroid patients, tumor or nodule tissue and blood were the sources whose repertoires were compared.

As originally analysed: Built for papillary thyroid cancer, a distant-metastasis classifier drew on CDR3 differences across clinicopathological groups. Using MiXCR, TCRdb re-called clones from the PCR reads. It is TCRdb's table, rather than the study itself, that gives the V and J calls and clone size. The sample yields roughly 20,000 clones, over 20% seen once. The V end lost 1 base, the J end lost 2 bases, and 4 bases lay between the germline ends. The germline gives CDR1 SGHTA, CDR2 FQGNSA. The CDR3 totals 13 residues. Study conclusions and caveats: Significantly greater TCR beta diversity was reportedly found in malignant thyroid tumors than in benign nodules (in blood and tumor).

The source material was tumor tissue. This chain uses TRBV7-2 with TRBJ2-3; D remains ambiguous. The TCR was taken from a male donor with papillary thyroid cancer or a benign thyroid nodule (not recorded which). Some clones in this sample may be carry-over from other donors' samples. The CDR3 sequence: CASSLDNTDTQYF. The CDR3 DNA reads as TGTGCCAGCAGCTTAGACAACACAGATACGCAGTATTTT.